What follows describes a single TCR beta chain. From germline, CDR1 is SGHRS and CDR2 YFSETQ. Trimming cost V 0 bases and J 4 bases, with 8 bases left between them. The CDR3 runs 15 residues. This sample is part of a study of blood T cell repertoires in COVID-19. For the study at large: The United States, Italy and Spain were the sources of the acute and convalescent COVID-19 samples. Sources were T cells, B-cell-depleted T cells, or PBMCs; the material itself was cDNA or gDNA.

Original processing methods: Scientists estimated how many nucleated cells there were by amplifying reference gene primers. Profiling relied on immunoSEQ multiplex PCR, and the TCRdb table lists in-frame clones only, not all of them. For V, J and clone size, that table is used; D and trimming come from the DNA. Among 90,000 to 120,000 clones listed, approximately 84% were seen once. This chain uses TRBV5-1 with TRBJ2-6, with no clear D. The sequenced material came from peripheral blood. This TCR was recovered from a man in his sixties with acute or convalescent COVID-19. The CDR3 DNA is TGCGCCAGCAGCTTGGGGGCCTCCGGGGCCAACGTCCTGACTTTC. Translation: CASSLGASGANVLTF. Together with reference TRBV5-1 and TRBJ2-6, the CDR3 gives the full variable domain: KAGVTQTPRYLIKTRGQQVTLSCSPISGHRSVSWYQQTPGQGLQFLFEYFSETQRNKGNFPGRFSGRQFSNSRSEMNVSTLELGDSALYLCASSLGASGANVLTFGAGSRLTVL.